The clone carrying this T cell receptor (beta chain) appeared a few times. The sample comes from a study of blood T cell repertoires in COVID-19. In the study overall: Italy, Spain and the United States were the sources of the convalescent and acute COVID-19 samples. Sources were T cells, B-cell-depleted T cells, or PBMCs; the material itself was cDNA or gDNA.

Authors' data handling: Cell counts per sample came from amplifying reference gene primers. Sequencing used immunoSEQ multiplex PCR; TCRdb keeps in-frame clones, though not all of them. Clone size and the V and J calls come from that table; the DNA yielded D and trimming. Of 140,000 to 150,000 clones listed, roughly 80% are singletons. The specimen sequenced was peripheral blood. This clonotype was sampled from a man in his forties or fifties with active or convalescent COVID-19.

CDR3 in DNA: TGTGCCAGCAGCTTCGGCGGGTACACCGGGGAGCTGTTTTTT. Translated, it gives CASSFGGYTGELFF. The rearrangement links TRBV7-3 to TRBJ2-2, with D perhaps matching TRBD2 (5 bases). This CDR3 is built from 14 residues. V was shortened by 3 bases and J by 3 bases, with 8 bases between the two germline ends. Per germline, CDR1 SGHTA and CDR2 FQGTGA.